A single sample is the source of the 13 T cell receptor beta chains below, sequenced in a study of regulatory T cells in long-lasting Graves disease. TCR beta libraries were built with iRepertoire HTBI primers and Arm-PCR of CDR3 regions. TCRdb ran MiXCR on the multiplex PCR reads and lists one entry per CDR3 protein. Counted here are about 440,000 distinct CDR3 sequences, about 15% occurring once; the ten biggest clones make up roughly a sixth. Time point denoted: newly diagnosed GD, antithyroid drugs for less than 3 months. Isolated PBMC RNA provided the starting material for the TCR library. The same sample was also used in a study of T cells in Graves' hyperthyroidism and ophthalmopathy.

Here the sequenced sample was peripheral blood mononuclear cells (PBMCs), taken at new diagnosis, from a patient treated with antithyroid drugs. The receptor source for this set is a woman aged 30 to 39 with Graves disease.

This clonotype was counted at least ten times. The chain combines TRBV15 with TRBJ2-5; 11 bases line up with TRBD2. Germline CDR1 LNHNV, CDR2 YYDKDF (reference sequence). There are 13 residues in the CDR3. After removal of 8 bases from V and 3 bases from J, the junction contained 2 bases not matched to a gene. The CDR3, as DNA: TGTGCCACCGGGACTAGCGGTAAAGAGACCCAGTACTTC. This gives the protein CATGTSGKETQYF.

There are a few counts of this clonotype. The rearrangement joins TRBV20-1 to TRBJ2-1; possibly TRBD2 for D (6 bases). Germline CDR1 is DFQATT and CDR2 is SNEGSKA (reference sequence). The length of the CDR3 is 14 residues. Between the trimmed V and J ends, which lost 7 bases and 0 bases, there was a span of 13 bases. DNA of the CDR3: TGCAGTGTCCGGGACGGGGGCTCCTACAATGAGCAGTTCTTC. It yields the protein CSVRDGGSYNEQFF.

This clonotype has a count of ten or more. The genes are TRBV7-2 and TRBJ2-7; D ambiguous. Germline V gene sequence: CDR1 SGHTA, CDR2 FQGNSA. The CDR3 is made up of 13 amino acids. Deletions cut 1 base from V and 2 bases from J, with 6 bases between. The CDR3 region is CASSLVEAYEQYF. Written as DNA, the CDR3 is TGTGCCAGCAGCTTAGTAGAAGCCTACGAGCAGTACTTC.

This clonotype turned up a few times. The CDR3 bases are TGTGCCAGCAGTTACGGACTGCCCTCCTACAATGAGCAGTTCTTC. It specifies CASSYGLPSYNEQFF. The chain links TRBV6-9 to TRBJ2-1, with D tentatively TRBD2 (5 bases). The V end was cut by 3 bases, the J end by 0 bases, with 9 bases between. The length of the CDR3 is 15 residues. The germline V gene has CDR1 MNHGY and CDR2 SVAAGI.

There are a few counts of this clonotype. The CDR3 spells CASSPTGLAGTSGANVLTF. The DNA for the CDR3 is TGCGCCAGCAGCCCTACCGGACTAGCGGGGACCTCTGGGGCCAACGTCCTGACTTTC. The gene calls are TRBV5-1 and TRBJ2-6; 12 nucleotides agree with TRBD2. Germline CDR1 and CDR2: SGHRS and YFSETQ. V shed 4 bases, J shed 0 bases, and the junction held 8 bases outside the gene matches. CDR3 length equals 19 residues.

V usage is TRBV12-3 or TRBV12-4 and J usage is TRBJ2-1; perhaps TRBD1 as D (5 bases). Trimming removed 3 bases at V and 0 bases at J, with 12 bases between. This CDR3 contains 16 residues. The CDR3 sequence: CASSLPSGFSYNEQFF. CDR3 bases: TGTGCCAGCAGTTTGCCGTCAGGGTTCTCCTACAATGAGCAGTTCTTC.

This clonotype was seen at least ten times. The rearrangement joins TRBV27 to TRBJ2-2; D might be TRBD2 (5 bases). The germline gives CDR1 MNHEY, CDR2 SMNVEV (reference sequence). Trimming removed 0 bases from V and 4 bases from J, with 9 bases in between. The CDR3 length is 15 residues. CDR3 DNA sequence: TGTGCCAGCAGTTTATCGGCTAGCACCACCGGGGAGCTGTTTTTT. Translating gives CASSLSASTTGELFF.

The J gene is TRBJ2-3, the V gene TRBV6-2 or TRBV6-3; perhaps TRBD1 as D (6 bases). The V end was cut by 5 bases, the J end by 0 bases, with 12 bases between. Per germline, CDR1 MNHEY and CDR2 SVGEGT. The CDR3 contains 15 residues. The CDR3 DNA is TGTGCCAGCAGTGACCGTACAGGGAGCACAGATACGCAGTATTTT. This encodes CASSDRTGSTDTQYF.

Comments on this clonotype: A much more abundant neighbour one base away suggests this may be a read error. V usage is TRBV11-3 and J usage is TRBJ2-3; possible D gene TRBD2, 6 bases. The germline CDR1 and CDR2 sequences are SGHNT and YENEEA. The CDR3 totals 15 residues. V lost 5 bases and J 4 bases, leaving 16 bases between the germline ends. The chain's CDR3 is CASSPGWRDSDTQYF. The DNA for the CDR3 is TGTGCCAGCAGCCCGGGGTGGCGGGATTCAGATACGCAGTATTTT.

This sequence joins TRBV9 and TRBJ1-6; D is unclear. CDR1 is SGDLS and CDR2 is YYNGEE in the germline V gene. CDR3 size: 15 residues. Trimming took 0 bases from V and 4 from J, leaving 8 bases between them. For the CDR3, the DNA is TGTGCCAGCAGCGTAGATGCGGGGTATAATTCACCCCTCCACTTT. This translates into CASSVDAGYNSPLHF.

The gene calls are TRBV6-2 or TRBV6-3 and TRBJ1-5; D is perhaps TRBD1 (6 bases). The CDR3 is 13 amino acids. Germline CDR1 MNHEY, CDR2 SVGEGT. V was cut by 5 bases and J by 7 bases, with 12 bases left in between. The DNA of the CDR3 is TGTGCCAGCAGTCCCCACAGGGCGCAGCCCCAGCATTTT. Translation: CASSPHRAQPQHF.

This clonotype has a count of ten or more. The chain is built from TRBV13 and TRBJ2-1; D possibly matches TRBD1 or TRBD2 (5 bases each). The CDR3 has 15 amino acids. Germline CDR1 PRHDT, CDR2 FYEKMQ (reference sequence). Trimming removed 6 bases from V and 6 bases from J, with 18 bases in between. CDR3: CASSSGPRRPNEQFF. CDR3 DNA: TGTGCCAGCAGTTCGGGACCCCGCAGACCCAATGAGCAGTTCTTC. Full variable domain (outside the CDR3, taken from reference TRBV13 and TRBJ2-1): AAGVIQSPRHLIKEKRETATLKCYPIPRHDTVYWYQQGPGQDPQFLISFYEKMQSDKGSIPDRFSAQQFSDYHSELNMSSLELGDSALYFCASSSGPRRPNEQFFGPGTRLTVL.

This clonotype was found a few times. CDR3 nucleotides: TGTGCCAGCAGTTGGTTCGGGGGTTTCGAGCAGTACTTC. This encodes CASSWFGGFEQYF. The chain is built from TRBV27 and TRBJ2-7, with D possibly TRBD2 on 6 matching bases. Trimming stripped 4 bases from V and 6 bases from J, with 13 bases between. CDR3 size: 13 residues. Germline assignment: CDR1 MNHEY and CDR2 SMNVEV (reference sequence).